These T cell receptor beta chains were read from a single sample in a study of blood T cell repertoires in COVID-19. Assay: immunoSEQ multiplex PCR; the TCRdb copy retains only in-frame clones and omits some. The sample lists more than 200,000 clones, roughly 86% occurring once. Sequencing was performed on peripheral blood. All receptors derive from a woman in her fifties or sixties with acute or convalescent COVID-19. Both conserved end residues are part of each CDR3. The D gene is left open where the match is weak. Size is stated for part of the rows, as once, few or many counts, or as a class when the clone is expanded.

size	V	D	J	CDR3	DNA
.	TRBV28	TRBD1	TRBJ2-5	CASSFVGDSRQETQYF	TGTGCCAGCAGTTTTGTAGGGGACAGTAGGCAAGAGACCCAGTACTTC
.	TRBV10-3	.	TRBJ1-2	CAVRSGGHYGYTF	TGTGCCGTGCGTTCCGGGGGGCACTATGGCTACACCTTC
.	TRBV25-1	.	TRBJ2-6	CASTSVGGSGANVLTF	TGTGCCAGCACCTCCGTGGGGGGCTCTGGGGCCAACGTCCTGACTTTC
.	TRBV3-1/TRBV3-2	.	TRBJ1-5	CASSQEVPTEASNQPQHF	TGTGCCAGCAGCCAAGAGGTCCCGACGGAGGCTAGCAATCAGCCCCAGCATTTT
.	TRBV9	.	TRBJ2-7	CASSVAAYSSYEQYF	TGTGCCAGCAGCGTCGCGGCCTATAGCTCCTACGAGCAGTACTTC
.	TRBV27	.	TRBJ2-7	CASSSRSGGEQYF	TGTGCCAGCAGTTCCCGGTCAGGTGGCGAGCAGTACTTC
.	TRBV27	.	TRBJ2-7	CASSLSRGRDSYEQYF	TGTGCCAGCAGTTTATCGAGAGGCAGGGACTCCTACGAGCAGTACTTC
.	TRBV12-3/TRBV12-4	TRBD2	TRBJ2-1	CATSGGLYNEQFF	TGTGCCACGAGCGGGGGGTTATACAATGAGCAGTTCTTC
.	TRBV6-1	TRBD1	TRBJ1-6	CASSELGQGKRNYNSPLHF	TGTGCCAGCAGTGAGTTGGGACAGGGGAAAAGAAACTATAATTCACCCCTCCACTTT
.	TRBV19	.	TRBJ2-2	CASSIHGDTGELFF	TGTGCCAGTAGTATACACGGGGACACCGGGGAGCTGTTTTTT
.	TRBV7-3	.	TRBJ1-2	CASSLKGGYGYTF	TGTGCCAGCAGCTTAAAAGGGGGCTATGGCTACACCTTC
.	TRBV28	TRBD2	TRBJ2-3	CASSPLPAGPWDTQYF	TGTGCCAGCAGTCCACTTCCAGCGGGGCCCTGGGATACGCAGTATTTT
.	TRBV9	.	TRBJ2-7	CASSVDDSAYEQYF	TGTGCCAGCAGCGTAGACGACTCGGCCTACGAGCAGTACTTC
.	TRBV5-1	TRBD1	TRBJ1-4	CASRSPGQGNEKLFF	TGCGCCAGCCGAAGTCCGGGACAGGGAAATGAAAAACTGTTTTTT
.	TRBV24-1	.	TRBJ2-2	CATGPNTGELFF	TGTGCCACCGGGCCGAACACCGGGGAGCTGTTTTTT
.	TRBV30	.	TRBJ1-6	CAWGKLRESYNSPLHF	TGTGCCTGGGGCAAGCTTCGGGAATCCTATAATTCACCCCTCCACTTT
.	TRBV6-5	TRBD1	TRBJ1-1	CASSGQGITEAFF	TGTGCCAGCAGCGGACAGGGGATCACTGAAGCTTTCTTT
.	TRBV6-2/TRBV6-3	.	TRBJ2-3	CASSWGLTGGTDTQYF	TGTGCCAGCAGTTGGGGACTGACGGGGGGCACAGATACGCAGTATTTT
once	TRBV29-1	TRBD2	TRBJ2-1	CSVAGYTSGSYNEQFF	TGCAGCGTTGCGGGTTATACTAGCGGGTCATACAATGAGCAGTTCTTC
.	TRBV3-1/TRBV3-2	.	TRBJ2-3	CASSQEPLFDTQYF	TGTGCCAGCAGCCAAGAACCACTTTTCGATACGCAGTATTTT
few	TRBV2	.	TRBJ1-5	CASSLQGNNQPQHF	TGTGCCAGCAGTCTACAGGGAAACAATCAGCCCCAGCATTTT
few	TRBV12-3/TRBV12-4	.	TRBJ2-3	CASNNRLDTQYF	TGTGCCAGCAATAACCGACTTGATACGCAGTATTTT
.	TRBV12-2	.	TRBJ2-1	CASRSRQGTSGRASYNEQFF	TGTGCAAGTCGCTCTCGACAGGGGACTAGCGGGAGGGCCTCCTACAATGAGCAGTTCTTC
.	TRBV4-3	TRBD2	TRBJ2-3	CASSQDLGGRADTQYF	TGCGCCAGCAGCCAAGATCTCGGCGGGAGGGCAGATACGCAGTATTTT
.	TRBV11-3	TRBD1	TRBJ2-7	CASSQPGQGSYEQYF	TGTGCCAGCAGCCAACCGGGACAGGGGTCCTACGAGCAGTACTTC
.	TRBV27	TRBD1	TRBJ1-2	CASTSTATGNYGYTF	TGTGCCAGCACTTCAACCGCGACAGGGAACTATGGCTACACCTTC
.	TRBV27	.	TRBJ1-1	CASSFVQGTEAFF	TGTGCCAGCAGTTTTGTCCAGGGTACTGAAGCTTTCTTT
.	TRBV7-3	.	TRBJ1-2	CASSLGLQGGYTF	TGTGCCAGCAGCTTAGGGCTCCAGGGCGGCTACACCTTC
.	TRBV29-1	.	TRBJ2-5	CSVGRGREETQYF	TGCAGCGTTGGTCGGGGTAGGGAAGAGACCCAGTACTTC
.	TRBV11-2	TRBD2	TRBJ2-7	CASSFTSGGGEQYF	TGTGCCAGCAGCTTCACTAGCGGGGGCGGAGAGCAGTACTTC
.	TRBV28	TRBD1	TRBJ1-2	CASKARGAGGDGYTF	TGTGCCAGCAAGGCTCGAGGGGCAGGGGGAGATGGCTACACCTTC
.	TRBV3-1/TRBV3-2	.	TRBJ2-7	CASSQDTVRYEQYF	TGTGCCAGCAGCCAAGATACGGTCCGATACGAGCAGTACTTC
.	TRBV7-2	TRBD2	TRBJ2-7	CASSATSGSYEQYF	TGTGCCAGCAGCGCAACTAGCGGGAGCTACGAGCAGTACTTC
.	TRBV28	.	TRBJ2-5	CATKRESRETQYF	TGTGCCACAAAAAGGGAGAGTAGAGAGACCCAGTACTTC
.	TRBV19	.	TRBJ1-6	CASSISARPNSPLHF	.
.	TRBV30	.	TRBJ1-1	CAWSLGSPKKAFF	TGTGCCTGGAGTTTGGGCAGCCCCAAAAAAGCTTTCTTT
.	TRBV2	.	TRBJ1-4	CASSVGAANEKLFF	TGTGCCAGCAGTGTTGGGGCAGCTAATGAAAAACTGTTTTTT
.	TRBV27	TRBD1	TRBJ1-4	CASGKTGAPIPTNEKLFF	TGTGCCAGCGGCAAAACAGGGGCCCCTATCCCCACTAATGAAAAACTGTTTTTT